The 31 T cell receptor beta chains below were found in one sample sequenced in a study of OX40 agonist ivuxolimab in advanced cancers. Here immunoSEQ multiplex PCR was the method, and the copy in TCRdb shows in-frame clones only, minus some. Among more than 55,000 clones listed, about 83% were seen once. The input for sequencing was CD4+ or CD8+ T cells sorted from blood, taken in a trial of the OX40 agonist ivuxolimab. The receptors were sampled from an adult with an advanced solid tumor such as melanoma, head and neck, liver or kidney cancer.

This clone was picked up one time. The chain is built from TRBV7-9 and TRBJ2-3; 9 bases are shared with TRBD2. The trim removed 0 bases at V and 0 bases at J, leaving 1 base unmatched. Germline values: CDR1 SEHNR, CDR2 FQNEAQ (reference sequence). This CDR3 has 16 residues. Here the CDR3 reads CASSLATSGSTDTQYF. The CDR3 DNA sequence: TGTGCCAGCAGCTTAGCGACTAGCGGTAGCACAGATACGCAGTATTTT. Supplemented by reference TRBV7-9 and TRBJ2-3, the full variable domain reads DTGVSQNPRHKITKRGQNVTFRCDPISEHNRLYWYRQTLGQGPEFLTYFQNEAQLEKSRLLSDRFSAERPKGSFSTLEIQRTEQGDSAMYLCASSLATSGSTDTQYFGPGTRLTVL.

The chain recombines TRBV13 with TRBJ2-2; D unclear. The CDR3 has 13 amino acids. Germline assignment: CDR1 PRHDT and CDR2 FYEKMQ (reference sequence). The germline V and J ends were trimmed by 3 bases and 2 bases, with 4 bases remaining between them. In DNA form, the CDR3 reads TGTGCCAGCAGCTTCTATAACACCGGGGAGCTGTTTTTT. It is translated as CASSFYNTGELFF.

The gene calls are TRBV10-3 and TRBJ1-1; no definite D call. CDR1 ENHRY and CDR2 SYGVKD come from the germline V gene. V lost 7 bases and J 3 bases, leaving 12 bases between the germline ends. The CDR3 is 13 amino acids. The CDR3 here is CAIKESRDTEAFF. The CDR3, as DNA: TGTGCCATCAAGGAATCGCGGGACACTGAAGCTTTCTTT.

The chain employs TRBV10-3 and TRBJ2-3; D might be TRBD1 (5 bases). CDR3 length equals 16 residues. Deletions cut 0 bases from V and 3 bases from J, with 13 bases between. Germline values: CDR1 ENHRY, CDR2 SYGVKD. CDR3 sequence: CAISESGSRGTDTQYF. The CDR3 coding sequence is TGTGCCATCAGTGAGTCAGGCTCAAGGGGTACAGATACGCAGTATTTT.

V and J are TRBV11-2 and TRBJ2-7; tentatively, D is TRBD1 (6 bases). This CDR3 region has 13 residues. V was shortened by 2 bases and J by 5 bases, with 10 bases between the two germline ends. Germline V gene data show CDR1 as SGHAT and CDR2 as FQNNGV. The CDR3 here is CASSLQGIHEQYF. Here the CDR3 DNA reads TGTGCCAGCAGCTTACAGGGGATCCACGAGCAGTACTTC.

This clone was recorded a few times. The rearrangement uses TRBV18 and TRBJ1-2; D is unresolved. The CDR3 is made up of 13 amino acids. From germline, CDR1 is KGHSH and CDR2 LQKENI. Deletions cut 0 bases from V and 6 bases from J, with 8 bases between. Here the CDR3 reads CASSPPWGDGYTF. Written as DNA, the CDR3 is TGTGCCAGCTCACCACCTTGGGGAGATGGCTACACCTTC. Full variable domain (rest looked up from reference TRBV18 and TRBJ1-2): NAGVMQNPRHLVRRRGQEARLRCSPMKGHSHVYWYRQLPEEGLKFMVYLQKENIIDESGMPKERFSAEFPKEGPSILRIQQVVRGDSAAYFCASSPPWGDGYTFGSGTRLTVV.

The genes are TRBV14 and TRBJ2-3; unclear D gene. The CDR3 extends over 16 amino acids. Trimming pared 0 bases from V and 2 bases from J, leaving 12 bases between. Germline V gene lookup returns CDR1 SGHDN and CDR2 FVKESK. The CDR3: CASSQDRGSFTDTQYF. For the CDR3, the DNA is TGTGCCAGCAGCCAAGATCGTGGCAGTTTCACAGATACGCAGTATTTT.

The gene calls are TRBV28 and TRBJ1-2; D is possibly TRBD1 (6 bases). V was trimmed by 8 bases and J by 5 bases, leaving 18 bases between them. Germline CDR1 is MDHEN and CDR2 is SYDVKM. This CDR3 has 14 amino acids. The CDR3 spells CASFTPGTSYGYTF. The CDR3 DNA sequence: TGTGCCAGCTTTACTCCCGGGACAAGTTATGGCTACACCTTC.

The rearrangement uses TRBV4-1 and TRBJ2-7, with 8 bases lining up with TRBD2. This CDR3 has 16 amino acids. The J segment lost 6 bases and the V segment lost 2 bases, leaving 12 bases of the junction unmatched. Per the germline V gene, CDR1 is MGHRA and CDR2 is YSYEKL. In nucleotides, the CDR3 is TGCGCCAGCAGCCAACGAACTACCCCGGGAGGGCGCGAGCAGTACTTC. Its protein is CASSQRTTPGGREQYF.

The rearrangement uses TRBV6-6 and TRBJ2-7; 8 positions agree with TRBD2. Germline CDR1 reads MNHNY; CDR2 reads SVGAGI (reference sequence). The CDR3 runs 14 residues. V shed 0 bases, J shed 7 bases, and the junction held 5 bases outside the gene matches. CDR3 region: CASSYSGRAGEQYF. The DNA of the CDR3 is TGTGCCAGCAGTTACTCCGGGAGGGCGGGGGAGCAGTACTTC.

The chain is built from TRBV27 and TRBJ2-1; 8 positions agree with TRBD2. Germline V CDR1 and CDR2: MNHEY, SMNVEV (reference sequence). Losses at the gene ends were 5 bases for V and 5 bases for J; bases not matched to a gene: 8. The CDR3 spans 15 residues. Written as DNA, the CDR3 is TGTGCCAGCAGTCTTACGACTAGCGCTCACAATGAGCAGTTCTTC. It translates to CASSLTTSAHNEQFF.

The chain has TRBV28 and TRBJ2-5; 8 bases agree with TRBD1. Germline CDR1 is MDHEN and CDR2 is SYDVKM. The V and J ends lost 5 bases and 2 bases, in that order; junction bases with no gene match: 4. The CDR3 is 14 residues long. The CDR3 nucleotides are TGTGCCAGCAGTCACCGGGACAGGCAAGAGACCCAGTACTTC. This encodes CASSHRDRQETQYF.

V gene TRBV7-3 combines with J gene TRBJ2-2, with D perhaps TRBD2 (7 bases). Trimming pared 5 bases from V and 5 bases from J, leaving 12 bases between. The CDR3 loop spans 14 amino acids. Per the germline V gene, CDR1 is SGHTA and CDR2 is FQGTGA. CDR3 DNA sequence: TGTGCCAGCAGCCAAGGGAGGGGGACCGGGGAGCTGTTTTTT. It codes for CASSQGRGTGELFF.

The chain employs TRBV7-6 and TRBJ2-7, with D uncertain. Between the trimmed V and J ends, which lost 1 base and 6 bases, there was a span of 16 bases. Germline lookup yields CDR1 SGHVS and CDR2 FNYEAQ. The CDR3 sequence is 15 residues long. CDR3 DNA sequence: TGTGCCAGCAGCTTAGTTGGCCCCCTCTCGGGCGAGCAGTACTTC. It specifies CASSLVGPLSGEQYF.

This clone was seen more than once but under ten times. This chain connects TRBV7-3 to TRBJ2-5; the D is unclear. Looked up from germline, CDR1 is SGHTA and CDR2 is FQGTGA. The V end lost 5 bases, the J end lost 1 base, and 5 bases lay between the germline ends. This CDR3 comprises 12 residues. For the CDR3, the DNA is TGTGCCAGCAGCCCGTTCCAAGAGACCCAGTACTTC. Translated, it gives CASSPFQETQYF.

The chain recombines TRBV6-6 with TRBJ1-3; 7 bases line up with TRBD1. From germline, CDR1 is MNHNY and CDR2 SVGAGI (reference sequence). The CDR3 spans 15 residues. V lost 6 bases to trimming and J lost 4 bases; unmatched junction nucleotides: 9. The CDR3 spells CASRDEGGLGNTIYF. CDR3 DNA: TGTGCCAGCAGGGATGAAGGGGGCTTAGGAAACACCATATATTTT.

This clone has just a few counts. This chain joins TRBV7-3 and TRBJ1-5; no clear D. Deletions cut 1 base from V and 7 bases from J, with 8 bases between. CDR1 and CDR2 from the germline V gene are SGHTA and FQGTGA. CDR3 length: 13 residues. The CDR3: CASSLNSDQPQHF. In DNA, the CDR3 is TGTGCCAGCAGCTTAAACTCCGACCAGCCCCAGCATTTT.

The chain carries TRBV5-6 and TRBJ2-7; D might be TRBD1 (6 bases). This CDR3 is 13 amino acids long. Between the trimmed V and J ends, which lost 4 bases and 4 bases, there was a span of 12 bases. Germline CDR1 is SGHDT and CDR2 is YYEEEE. CDR3 loop: CASSQGPGYEQYF. CDR3 DNA sequence: TGTGCCAGCAGCCAGGGGCCTGGGTACGAGCAGTACTTC.

The rearrangement joins TRBV28 to TRBJ2-5; 11 nucleotides match TRBD2. V shed 5 bases and J 0 bases; nucleotides not matched to a gene: 5. The CDR3 consists of 16 residues. Per germline, CDR1 MDHEN and CDR2 SYDVKM. The chain's CDR3 is CASSGPGLADQETQYF. The CDR3 DNA reads TGTGCCAGCAGTGGCCCGGGACTAGCGGACCAAGAGACCCAGTACTTC.

This clone appeared a single time. The chain recombines TRBV27 with TRBJ2-5; a weak D match, TRBD1 (5 bases). The DNA end is a closer match to TRBJ2-7, so the J assignment may be wrong. The CDR3 is 14 residues long. Looked up from germline, CDR1 is MNHEY and CDR2 is SMNVEV (reference sequence). The CDR3 region is CASSLFHETDEQYF. The DNA of the CDR3 is TGTGCCAGCAGTTTATTTCACGAGACAGACGAGCAGTACTTC.

On this clone itself: The same CDR3 is also encoded by other DNA sequences in this sample. The chain links TRBV28 to TRBJ1-5; D not certain. The germline V and J ends were trimmed by 6 bases and 6 bases, with 12 bases remaining between them. Germline CDR1 MDHEN, CDR2 SYDVKM. The CDR3 contains 13 residues. CDR3 region: CASSPRWGQPQHF. DNA for the CDR3: TGTGCCAGCAGCCCCCGATGGGGTCAGCCCCAGCATTTT.

The chain carries TRBV6-6 and TRBJ1-2; D might be TRBD1 (6 bases). The CDR3 has 14 amino acids. Looked up from germline, CDR1 is MNHNY and CDR2 is SVGAGI (reference sequence). The germline V and J ends were trimmed by 5 bases and 4 bases, with 14 bases remaining between them. The CDR3 DNA follows: TGTGCCAGCAGTCCCTGGACAGATACCTATGGCTACACCTTC. Translating gives CASSPWTDTYGYTF.

This chain links TRBV28 with TRBJ2-2; TRBD2 matches at 7 bases. This CDR3 is 16 amino acids long. Trimming removed 8 bases from V and 4 bases from J; junction bases left unmatched: 13. Germline V gives CDR1 MDHEN, CDR2 SYDVKM. The DNA of the CDR3 is TGTGCCAGCTTGGGGGGTAGCGGGTATCGCACCGGGGAGCTGTTTTTT. This translates into CASLGGSGYRTGELFF.

The chain carries TRBV29-1 and TRBJ1-3; 9 positions match TRBD1. The germline CDR1 and CDR2 sequences are SQVTM and ANQGSEA. The CDR3 extends over 15 amino acids. After removal of 4 bases from V and 0 bases from J, the junction contained 4 bases not matched to a gene. DNA of the CDR3: TGCAGCGTTGGGGGACAGGGAATCTCTGGAAACACCATATATTTT. Residues: CSVGGQGISGNTIYF.

The chain links TRBV4-1 to TRBJ1-1, with TRBD1 as a possible D gene (5 bases). V was pared by 1 base and J by 1 base, with 16 bases between. Germline loops: CDR1 MGHRA, CDR2 YSYEKL. The CDR3 is made up of 17 amino acids. The CDR3 loop reads CASSQGQLVRRNTEAFF. In DNA form, the CDR3 reads TGCGCCAGCAGCCAAGGACAGCTAGTCAGGAGGAACACTGAAGCTTTCTTT.

The chain joins TRBV6-1 to TRBJ1-2; D unresolved. Trimming pared 1 base from V and 4 bases from J, leaving 22 bases between. This CDR3 comprises 18 residues. CDR1 is MNHNS and CDR2 is SASEGT in the germline V gene. The CDR3 here is CASSEDFKVEGAGYGYTF. The DNA for the CDR3 is TGTGCCAGCAGTGAAGACTTTAAGGTTGAGGGAGCCGGCTATGGCTACACCTTC.

The chain joins TRBV6-6 to TRBJ1-1; D perhaps matches TRBD1 (6 bases). V was clipped by 6 bases and J by 4 bases, with 15 bases between them. Per germline, CDR1 MNHNY and CDR2 SVGAGI (reference sequence). The CDR3 covers 14 residues. In DNA, the CDR3 is TGTGCCAGCAGACCCTCCGGGACATCCACTGAAGCTTTCTTT. It codes for CASRPSGTSTEAFF.

V is TRBV9 and J is TRBJ1-2, with 8 bases lining up with TRBD1. The germline gives CDR1 SGDLS, CDR2 YYNGEE. This CDR3 has 14 residues. V lost 3 bases and J lost 4; bases outside the gene matches: 5. The CDR3 reads CASSAGGGGYGYTF. Written as DNA, the CDR3 is TGTGCCAGCAGCGCAGGGGGCGGGGGCTATGGCTACACCTTC.

The rearrangement uses TRBV2 and TRBJ2-3; D perhaps matches TRBD1 (5 bases). The CDR3 covers 15 residues. V was trimmed by 2 bases and J by 4 bases, leaving 13 bases between them. Germline loops: CDR1 SNHLY, CDR2 FYNNEI. The CDR3 DNA follows: TGTGCCAGCAGTGAAATGGAAGGGGCCCCAGATACGCAGTATTTT. It translates to CASSEMEGAPDTQYF.

This rearrangement joins TRBV6-5 to TRBJ2-5; tentatively, D is TRBD1 or TRBD2 (5 bases each). Trimming left V 2 bases short and J 1 base short, with 11 bases between. Germline CDR1 and CDR2: MNHEY and SVGAGI. This CDR3 region has 15 residues. The CDR3 DNA follows: TGTGCCAGCAGTTACAACGGGGCGGGCCAAGAGACCCAGTACTTC. Amino acid sequence: CASSYNGAGQETQYF.

The chain combines TRBV7-9 with TRBJ2-2, with D unresolved. There are 15 residues in the CDR3. Looked up from germline, CDR1 is SEHNR and CDR2 is FQNEAQ (reference sequence). The germline V and J ends were trimmed by 6 bases and 7 bases, with 18 bases remaining between them. The CDR3 here is CASRDGNKVGGELFF. The CDR3 bases are TGTGCCAGCAGGGATGGGAATAAGGTCGGCGGGGAGCTGTTTTTT. The full variable domain, rest sourced from reference TRBV7-9 and TRBJ2-2, is DTGVSQNPRHKITKRGQNVTFRCDPISEHNRLYWYRQTLGQGPEFLTYFQNEAQLEKSRLLSDRFSAERPKGSFSTLEIQRTEQGDSAMYLCASRDGNKVGGELFFGEGSRLTVL.